This record concerns one T cell receptor (beta chain) sequence. This sample is drawn from a study of blood T cell repertoires in COVID-19. Looked up from germline, CDR1 is MNHEY and CDR2 is SMNVEV (reference sequence). With V trimmed by 5 bases and J by 3 bases, 9 bases remained unmatched. The CDR3 extends over 17 amino acids. Produced via immunoSEQ multiplex PCR; TCRdb's table is partial and in-frame only. Among roughly 170,000 clones, more than 75% were seen once, and the ten largest hold less than 6.5%. The receptor's source is a woman in her forties or fifties with COVID-19, enrolled during active disease. V and J are TRBV27 and TRBJ1-6; TRBD1 aligns across 8 bases. Sequenced material: peripheral blood. Here the CDR3 DNA reads TGTGCCAGCAGTCCCCTGGGACAGGTTAACTATAATTCACCCCTCCACTTT. Translated, it gives CASSPLGQVNYNSPLHF.